Described below is a single T cell receptor beta chain sequence and its context. Using immunoSEQ multiplex PCR, the repertoire was profiled, and TCRdb retains in-frame clones only, with some absent. The sample has under 85,000 clones; approximately 90% are singletons. This entry comes from a study of T cell changes during pregnancy in multiple sclerosis. This CDR3 comprises 12 residues. The germline V gene has CDR1 SQVTM and CDR2 ANQGSEA. J was trimmed by 6 bases and V by 7 bases; bases with no gene match: 4. The chain uses TRBV29-1 and TRBJ2-2; 8 nucleotides match TRBD2. The sequenced sample was peripheral blood, obtained in the third trimester of pregnancy. This clonotype originated in a female donor in good health, enrolled as a control in a pregnancy study. The CDR3 is CSAGRGSGELFF. The CDR3 DNA reads as TGCAGCGCCGGGAGGGGCTCCGGGGAGCTGTTTTTT.